The 20 T cell receptor beta chains below come from one sample, sequenced in a study of shared clonotypes between healthy human individuals. Profiling relied on immunoSEQ multiplex PCR, and the TCRdb table lists in-frame clones only, not all of them. The sample contains 1.5 million to 2.5 million clones, roughly 95% of which appear only once. Naive CD8 cells lacked CD45RO, underwent positive selection for CCR7 and left out terminally differentiated effector memory CD45RA+ cells. The specimen sequenced was naive CD8+ T cells sorted from blood. These receptors were taken from a man in his late teens or twenties in good health.

The chain combines TRBV27 with TRBJ1-2, with D unclear. The germline V and J ends were trimmed by 0 bases and 2 bases, with 10 bases remaining between them. Germline loops: CDR1 MNHEY, CDR2 SMNVEV (reference sequence). This CDR3 comprises 15 residues. The CDR3 region has the DNA TGTGCCAGCAGTTTATCGGGAAACCCGAACTATGGCTACACCTTC. Translating it yields CASSLSGNPNYGYTF.

This rearrangement joins TRBV11-2 to TRBJ2-7; TRBD2 matches at 11 bases. The CDR3 totals 13 residues. Germline V lookup: CDR1 SGHAT, CDR2 FQNNGV. The V segment lost 5 bases and the J segment 6 bases; nucleotides outside the gene matches: 3. CDR3 sequence (DNA): TGTGCCAGCAGCCCGACTAGCGGGATCGAGCAGTACTTC. This gives the protein CASSPTSGIEQYF.

The V and J genes are TRBV14 and TRBJ1-2, with D perhaps matching TRBD1 (5 bases). CDR3 length: 15 amino acids. The germline gives CDR1 SGHDN, CDR2 FVKESK. V lost 4 bases and J lost 4, with 16 bases in between. CDR3 residues: CASSLLSGLPYGYTF. The CDR3 nucleotides are TGTGCCAGCAGCCTACTATCGGGACTCCCCTATGGCTACACCTTC.

V is TRBV4-1 and J is TRBJ2-2, with 8 bases lining up with TRBD2. This CDR3 has 14 residues. Germline V gene lookup returns CDR1 MGHRA and CDR2 YSYEKL. The V segment lost 3 bases and the J segment 7 bases; nucleotides outside the gene matches: 4. The CDR3 DNA is TGCGCCAGCAGCCATGGACTAGCAGTCGGGGAGCTGTTTTTT. Translated: CASSHGLAVGELFF.

This rearrangement joins TRBV7-9 to TRBJ2-1, with TRBD2 identical over 10 bases. The length of the CDR3 is 14 residues. CDR1 is SEHNR and CDR2 is FQNEAQ in the germline V gene (reference sequence). The V segment lost 3 bases and the J segment 8 bases; nucleotides outside the gene matches: 4. The CDR3 spells CASSLLAGAHEQFF. CDR3 sequence (DNA): TGTGCCAGCAGCTTGCTAGCGGGAGCCCATGAGCAGTTCTTC.

The V and J genes are TRBV7-2 and TRBJ2-7; D uncertain. Germline CDR1 and CDR2: SGHTA and FQGNSA. V was cut by 7 bases and J by 0 bases, with 10 bases left in between. The CDR3 is 13 residues long. The CDR3: CASTTPSSYEQYF. DNA for the CDR3: TGTGCCAGCACCACTCCTAGCTCCTACGAGCAGTACTTC.

V is TRBV28 and J is TRBJ1-4; D call uncertain. Germline CDR1 is MDHEN and CDR2 is SYDVKM. The CDR3 totals 13 residues. V lost 4 bases and J 5 bases, leaving 8 bases between the germline ends. CDR3 nucleotides: TGTGCCAGCAGTTCTATCCCAAATGAAAAACTGTTTTTT. It encodes CASSSIPNEKLFF.

In the case of this clone: Other DNA variants within this sample encode the same CDR3. The V and J genes are TRBV28 and TRBJ1-2; D remains unclear. Germline CDR1 and CDR2: MDHEN and SYDVKM. The CDR3 runs to 13 residues. With 3 bases removed from V and 4 bases from J, the gap between germline ends came to 9 bases. The CDR3 region has the DNA TGTGCCAGCAGTTTTACTGGCAGCTATGGCTACACCTTC. Its protein product is CASSFTGSYGYTF.

CDR3 DNA: TGTGCCAGCAGCCAATTGGGTCAGACCTACGAGCAGTACTTC. Amino acids: CASSQLGQTYEQYF. The chain couples TRBV14 to TRBJ2-7; D is undetermined. Trimming left V 2 bases short and J 2 bases short, with 10 bases between. Germline lookup yields CDR1 SGHDN and CDR2 FVKESK. The CDR3 consists of 14 residues.

The chain links TRBV28 to TRBJ1-2; 9 bases are shared with TRBD1. Trimming cost V 9 bases and J 4 bases; bases outside gene matches: 3. This CDR3 is built from 12 residues. Germline CDR1 is MDHEN and CDR2 is SYDVKM. The CDR3 sequence is CARKTGGYGYTF. CDR3 coding DNA: TGTGCCAGAAAGACAGGGGGCTATGGCTACACCTTC.

The chain carries TRBV7-9 and TRBJ1-1, with D possibly matching TRBD1 (6 bases). CDR3 size: 14 residues. V was trimmed by 5 bases and J by 11 bases, leaving 21 bases between them. Germline CDR1 is SEHNR and CDR2 is FQNEAQ (reference sequence). The CDR3 region has the DNA TGTGCCAGCAGCCCAGCGGACAGACGCTTTGGGGCTTTCTTT. It translates to CASSPADRRFGAFF.

The rearrangement uses TRBV11-2 and TRBJ2-1, with 11 nucleotides matching TRBD1. Germline assignment: CDR1 SGHAT and CDR2 FQNNGV. The junction had 2 bases not matched to a gene; V was cut back by 5 bases and J by 5 bases. The CDR3 is 14 amino acids. CDR3: CASSGTGGNNEQFF. DNA of the CDR3: TGTGCCAGCAGCGGGACAGGGGGTAACAATGAGCAGTTCTTC.

V and J are TRBV6-5 and TRBJ2-7; D ambiguous. V was pared by 2 bases and J by 3 bases, with 8 bases between. This CDR3 is 13 amino acids long. Germline-derived CDR1 and CDR2 are MNHEY and SVGAGI. CDR3 residues: CASSYGLDYEQYF. The DNA for the CDR3 is TGTGCCAGCAGTTACGGCCTGGACTACGAGCAGTACTTC.

About this clone itself: This sample includes further DNA sequences coding for the same CDR3. V gene TRBV5-6 combines with J gene TRBJ1-5; no firm D call. V was clipped by 3 bases and J by 3 bases, with 7 bases between them. This CDR3 has 13 residues. Germline CDR1 is SGHDT and CDR2 is YYEEEE. This chain's CDR3 is CASSSGFNQPQHF. DNA for the CDR3: TGTGCCAGCAGCTCCGGGTTCAATCAGCCCCAGCATTTT. Looking up the rest from reference TRBV5-6 and TRBJ1-5 gives the full variable domain: DAGVTQSPTHLIKTRGQQVTLRCSPKSGHDTVSWYQQALGQGPQFIFQYYEEEERQRGNFPDRFSGHQFPNYSSELNVNALLLGDSALYLCASSSGFNQPQHFGDGTRLSIL.

The chain joins TRBV6-5 to TRBJ2-2, with unresolved D. The V and J ends lost 5 bases and 6 bases respectively, with 10 bases between them. Germline lookup yields CDR1 MNHEY and CDR2 SVGAGI. The CDR3 contains 13 residues. CDR3 protein: CASSVPGAGELFF. CDR3 sequence (DNA): TGTGCCAGCAGTGTCCCCGGCGCCGGGGAGCTGTTTTTT.

The V and J genes are TRBV28 and TRBJ1-1; unclear D gene. The CDR3 is made up of 16 amino acids. Germline V gives CDR1 MDHEN, CDR2 SYDVKM. The V and J ends lost 6 bases and 1 base respectively, with 18 bases between them. Here the CDR3 DNA reads TGTGCCAGCAGCCATCTTTCAGAGGGTACGAACACTGAAGCTTTCTTT. Residues: CASSHLSEGTNTEAFF.

The rearrangement uses TRBV7-9 and TRBJ2-3; the D gene is possibly TRBD1 (6 bases). The CDR3 runs 13 residues. Germline CDR1 is SEHNR and CDR2 is FQNEAQ (reference sequence). V was clipped by 1 base and J by 7 bases, with 9 bases between them. DNA of the CDR3: TGTGCCAGCAGCTTAGGTGGGACAAATACGCAGTATTTT. It is translated as CASSLGGTNTQYF.

The rearrangement joins TRBV6-5 to TRBJ2-2, with D maybe TRBD2 (5 bases). CDR3 size: 14 residues. The germline V and J ends were trimmed by 2 bases and 6 bases, with 10 bases remaining between them. Germline CDR1 is MNHEY and CDR2 is SVGAGI. The CDR3 loop reads CASSYTSGAGELFF. The CDR3 DNA follows: TGTGCCAGCAGTTACACGTCCGGGGCCGGGGAGCTGTTTTTT.

The gene calls are TRBV4-1 and TRBJ1-1; TRBD1 is a possible D gene (5 bases). The V gene lost 1 base and the J gene lost 1 base, with 16 bases spanning the gap. Germline CDR1 and CDR2: MGHRA and YSYEKL. CDR3 size: 17 residues. CDR3 sequence (DNA): TGCGCCAGCAGCCAAGTTGGGGGTATGCGAGGGAACACTGAAGCTTTCTTT. Its translation: CASSQVGGMRGNTEAFF.

The V call is TRBV13, the J call TRBJ2-7, with TRBD2 identical over 14 bases. The germline V gene encodes CDR1 PRHDT and CDR2 FYEKMQ (reference sequence). V was pared by 3 bases and J by 6 bases, with 7 bases of the junction left unmatched. This CDR3 comprises 16 residues. The CDR3 reads CASSLETSGRAREQYF. CDR3 nucleotide sequence: TGTGCCAGCAGCTTGGAGACTAGCGGGAGGGCACGCGAGCAGTACTTC. The variable domain in full, completed from reference TRBV13 and TRBJ2-7, reads AAGVIQSPRHLIKEKRETATLKCYPIPRHDTVYWYQQGPGQDPQFLISFYEKMQSDKGSIPDRFSAQQFSDYHSELNMSSLELGDSALYFCASSLETSGRAREQYFGPGTRLTVT.